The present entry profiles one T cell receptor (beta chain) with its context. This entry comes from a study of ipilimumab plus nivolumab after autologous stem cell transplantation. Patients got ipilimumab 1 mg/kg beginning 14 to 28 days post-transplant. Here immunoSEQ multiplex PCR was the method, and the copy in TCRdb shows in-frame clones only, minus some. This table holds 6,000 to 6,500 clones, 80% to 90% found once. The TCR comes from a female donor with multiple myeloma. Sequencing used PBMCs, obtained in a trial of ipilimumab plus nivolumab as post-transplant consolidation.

This CDR3 is CASRDRGGETQYF. The CDR3, as DNA: TGTGCCAGCAGGGACCGCGGAGGGGAGACCCAGTACTTC. The chain uses TRBV21-1 and TRBJ2-5; the table gives TRBD2 as D, unverified against the DNA. TRBV21-1 is a pseudogene locus. CDR3 length: 13 residues.